This T cell receptor beta chain was sequenced for a study of T cells in Graves' hyperthyroidism and ophthalmopathy. Concerning this clonotype itself: Its matching antigen is unknown.

Amplification targeted TCR beta CDR3 regions from RNA transcripts. The HTBI primer set served for first-round RT-PCR of the TCR CDR3. TCRdb reprocessed the multiplex PCR reads with MiXCR, giving one entry per CDR3 protein. The top ten clones hold approximately 30% of a sample with some 500,000 distinct CDR3 sequences, more than 15% of them seen once. Study-wide points: Among thyroid clonotypes expanded above 0.001, most also appeared in blood. Onset of ophthalmopathy came a median roughly 6.9 months after the model predicted it. Using 13 V-J features, a model discriminated ophthalmopathy from stable hyperthyroidism.

PBMCs stemmed from less than 13 ml fresh peripheral blood. Input material: blood. This sequence originates from a woman in her thirties with Graves' ophthalmopathy.

The CDR3 DNA reads as TGTGCCAGTAGTAAAGGGAACAGGGGGAGTACCGGGGAGCTGTTTTTT. The encoded protein is CASSKGNRGSTGELFF. The chain links TRBV19 to TRBJ2-2; 8 nucleotides align to TRBD1. The junction had 9 bases not matched to a gene; V was cut back by 4 bases and J by 5 bases. The germline CDR1 and CDR2 sequences are LNHDA and SQIVND (reference sequence). This CDR3 has 16 residues.